This entry lists 8 T cell receptor beta chains sequenced from one sample in a study of shared clonotypes between healthy human individuals. Data came from immunoSEQ multiplex PCR; TCRdb stores just in-frame clones and leaves some out. The sample includes about 610,000 clones, 95% to 98% of them seen just once. Sequencing input: naive CD4+ T cells sorted from blood. Subset denoted: CD45RA+ positively selected. The receptors originated from a woman in her 30s in good health.

V is TRBV19 and J is TRBJ1-5, with a weak D call TRBD1 (5 bases). V was trimmed by 4 bases and J by 9 bases, leaving 19 bases between them. CDR3 size: 15 residues. Germline assignment: CDR1 LNHDA and CDR2 SQIVND (reference sequence). CDR3 bases: TGTGCCAGTAGTACGGGACTGCTTCTGGCGGGGCCCCAGCATTTT. As protein: CASSTGLLLAGPQHF.

This clone was recorded a few times. The chain links TRBV4-1 to TRBJ1-2, with 9 bases lining up with TRBD1. The CDR3 is made up of 14 amino acids. Unmatched junction bases numbered 10, after V lost 6 bases and J lost 8 bases. CDR1 and CDR2 (germline): MGHRA, YSYEKL. Here the CDR3 DNA reads TGCGCCAGCAGAATCCCGGGACAGGGAGACGGCTACACCTTC. It encodes CASRIPGQGDGYTF.

The chain recombines TRBV7-9 with TRBJ2-1; TRBD2 matches 10 bases. CDR3 length equals 16 residues. The junction had 7 bases not matched to a gene; V was cut back by 7 bases and J by 1 base. CDR1 is SEHNR and CDR2 is FQNEAQ in the germline V gene (reference sequence). The CDR3 spells CASTPLAGGSYNEQFF. The CDR3 nucleotides read TGTGCCAGCACCCCTTTAGCGGGGGGTTCCTACAATGAGCAGTTCTTC.

The genes are TRBV18 and TRBJ2-2; D perhaps matches TRBD2 (6 bases). Germline V gene lookup returns CDR1 KGHSH and CDR2 LQKENI. V lost 1 base and J 0 bases, leaving 15 bases between the germline ends. The CDR3 consists of 18 residues. This CDR3 is CASSPRSWGVTNTGELFF. The CDR3 DNA reads as TGTGCCAGCTCACCACGATCTTGGGGGGTTACGAACACCGGGGAGCTGTTTTTT.

The chain recombines TRBV2 with TRBJ2-7, with 9 bases matching TRBD2. The CDR3 contains 14 residues. Trimming removed 6 bases from V and 6 bases from J; junction bases left unmatched: 9. The germline CDR1 and CDR2 sequences are SNHLY and FYNNEI. CDR3 DNA sequence: TGTGCCAGCAGGGGGGATCAGACTAGCGGCGAGCAGTACTTC. Its protein product is CASRGDQTSGEQYF.

The chain employs TRBV7-2 and TRBJ2-1; 12 positions match TRBD2. Germline V lookup: CDR1 SGHTA, CDR2 FQGNSA. V lost 1 base, J lost 8 bases, and 6 bases stayed unmatched. The CDR3 loop spans 16 amino acids. The CDR3 nucleotides are TGTGCCAGCAGCTTAGTAGGACTAGCGGGAAGGGATGAGCAGTTCTTC. Its translation: CASSLVGLAGRDEQFF.

This clone was seen a single time. Other DNA variants within this sample encode the same CDR3. V gene TRBV5-1 combines with J gene TRBJ2-3, with D hard to call. V lost 4 bases and J lost 6, with 9 bases in between. This CDR3 contains 12 residues. Per the germline V gene, CDR1 is SGHRS and CDR2 is YFSETQ. This CDR3 reads CASSLFPDTQYF. DNA of the CDR3: TGCGCCAGCAGCCTTTTCCCCGATACGCAGTATTTT.

J is TRBJ2-1 and V is TRBV12-5; D call uncertain. V dropped 1 base and J dropped 4 bases, with 5 bases sitting between them. In germline, CDR1 is LGHNT, CDR2 FRNRAP. This CDR3 region has 13 residues. As DNA, the CDR3 is TGTGCTAGTGGTTTGGGCAGATACAATGAGCAGTTCTTC. It is translated as CASGLGRYNEQFF.